The 27 T cell receptor beta chains below were found in one sample sequenced in a study of T cell responses to AZD1222 COVID-19 vaccine. TCRdb's copy holds only in-frame clones and misses some; the assay was immunoSEQ multiplex PCR. The sample holds about 140,000 clones, roughly nine tenths seen once. The sequenced sample was peripheral blood, obtained on day 0 of AZD1222 vaccination. The receptors were sampled from an adult in good health.

This rearrangement joins TRBV25-1 to TRBJ1-1; D perhaps matches TRBD1 (6 bases). CDR3 length: 15 residues. V dropped 1 base and J dropped 4 bases, with 13 bases sitting between them. The germline CDR1 and CDR2 sequences are MGHDK and SYGVNS. The chain's CDR3 is CASSESTGRITEAFF. CDR3 DNA sequence: TGTGCCAGCAGTGAATCCACAGGGAGGATCACTGAAGCTTTCTTT.

V usage is TRBV6-6 and J usage is TRBJ1-2; 7 bases are shared with TRBD1. Unmatched junction bases numbered 13, after V lost 5 bases and J lost 7 bases. CDR1 MNHNY and CDR2 SVGAGI come from the germline V gene (reference sequence). This CDR3 is built from 15 residues. The CDR3 region has the DNA TGTGCCAGCAGTGTTTCGATCGGACAGGTCATTGGCTACACCTTC. This encodes CASSVSIGQVIGYTF.

The chain joins TRBV6-5 to TRBJ1-2, with D possibly TRBD1 on 5 matching bases. From germline, CDR1 is MNHEY and CDR2 SVGAGI. The CDR3 runs 14 residues. Trimming removed 2 bases from V and 1 base from J, with 8 bases in between. This chain's CDR3 is CASSYRGVNYGYTF. The CDR3 nucleotides are TGTGCCAGCAGTTACAGGGGCGTTAACTATGGCTACACCTTC.

The chain has TRBV3-1 (or the pseudogene TRBV3-2) and TRBJ2-7; 14 nucleotides agree with TRBD2. V gave up 0 bases and J gave up 5 bases; unmatched junction bases: 6. This CDR3 spans 17 amino acids. Germline V lookup: CDR1 LGHDT, CDR2 YNNKEL (reference sequence). The CDR3 sequence: CASSQEGLAGEWHEQYF. In DNA, the CDR3 is TGTGCCAGCAGCCAAGAGGGACTAGCGGGAGAATGGCACGAGCAGTACTTC.

This rearrangement joins TRBV6-2 or TRBV6-3 to TRBJ2-7, with 9 bases aligning to TRBD1. The CDR3 sequence is 15 residues long. CDR1 is MNHEY, CDR2 SVGEGT, per germline. The V and J ends lost 5 bases and 2 bases, in that order; junction bases with no gene match: 7. The DNA for the CDR3 is TGTGCCAGCAGTACCGGGACAGGGTTGACCTACGAGCAGTACTTC. This encodes CASSTGTGLTYEQYF.

The rearrangement uses TRBV7-9 and TRBJ2-7; 7 bases line up with TRBD1. Germline CDR1 is SEHNR and CDR2 is FQNEAQ (reference sequence). J was trimmed by 3 bases and V by 5 bases; bases with no gene match: 4. The CDR3 has 13 amino acids. In DNA form, the CDR3 reads TGTGCCAGCAGCCCGGGACAGAGCTACGAGCAGTACTTC. The encoded protein is CASSPGQSYEQYF. The variable domain in full, completed from reference TRBV7-9 and TRBJ2-7, reads DTGVSQNPRHKITKRGQNVTFRCDPISEHNRLYWYRQTLGQGPEFLTYFQNEAQLEKSRLLSDRFSAERPKGSFSTLEIQRTEQGDSAMYLCASSPGQSYEQYFGPGTRLTVT.

In nucleotides, the CDR3 is TGTGCCAGCAGGCCTCCCGGGACAGATAATTCACCCCTCCACTTT. This gives the protein CASRPPGTDNSPLHF. V gene TRBV6-6 combines with J gene TRBJ1-6; 7 bases line up with TRBD1. With 6 bases clipped from V and 5 bases from J, the junction kept 7 bases outside the gene matches. CDR1 MNHNY and CDR2 SVGAGI come from the germline V gene (reference sequence). The CDR3 consists of 15 residues.

The chain carries TRBV24-1 and TRBJ1-2; TRBD1 matches 7 bases. Trimming at V came to 2 bases and at J to 4 bases, leaving 15 bases not matched to a gene. This CDR3 has 18 amino acids. Germline CDR1 is KGHDR and CDR2 is SFDVKD. CDR3 region: CATSDWGKEETGPYGYTF. The CDR3 coding sequence is TGTGCCACCAGTGATTGGGGAAAGGAGGAGACAGGGCCCTATGGCTACACCTTC.

This chain joins TRBV19 and TRBJ1-5, with D possibly TRBD1 on 6 matching bases. The CDR3 loop spans 13 amino acids. V was clipped by 4 bases and J by 5 bases, with 9 bases between them. Germline values: CDR1 LNHDA, CDR2 SQIVND (reference sequence). The DNA for the CDR3 is TGTGCCAGTAGTAAGGGGGGCCATCAGCCCCAGCATTTT. It codes for CASSKGGHQPQHF.

The chain employs TRBV5-4 and TRBJ2-2; tentative D call: TRBD2 (7 bases). The CDR3 sequence is 16 residues long. V lost 3 bases, J lost 0 bases, and 12 bases lay in between. The germline V gene encodes CDR1 SGHNT and CDR2 YYREEE (reference sequence). CDR3 amino acids: CASSSPRGPNTGELFF. As DNA, the CDR3 is TGTGCCAGCAGCTCCCCGCGGGGGCCGAACACCGGGGAGCTGTTTTTT.

The J gene is TRBJ2-2, the V gene TRBV6-4; a weak D match, TRBD2 (5 bases). The CDR3 extends over 13 amino acids. V was trimmed by 4 bases and J by 6 bases, leaving 9 bases between them. CDR1 is MRHNA, CDR2 SNTAGT, per germline. The CDR3 nucleotides read TGTGCCAGCAGTGTGGACTCGGCCGGGGAGCTGTTTTTT. Amino acids: CASSVDSAGELFF.

The chain recombines TRBV30 with TRBJ1-6; D is ambiguous. Germline values: CDR1 GTSNPN, CDR2 SVGIG (reference sequence). The CDR3 totals 15 residues. The ends were cut back, 1 base at V and 5 bases at J, with 12 bases in the middle. In DNA form, the CDR3 reads TGTGCCTGGAGTGAGGGCCGTATGAATAATTCACCCCTCCACTTT. Translating it yields CAWSEGRMNNSPLHF.

The rearrangement links TRBV6-5 to TRBJ1-6; tentative D call: TRBD1 (5 bases). The CDR3 totals 13 residues. V dropped 2 bases and J dropped 9 bases, with 8 bases sitting between them. Per germline, CDR1 MNHEY and CDR2 SVGAGI. For the CDR3, the DNA is TGTGCCAGCAGTTACGACGACAGTTCACCCCTCCACTTT. It specifies CASSYDDSSPLHF.

This clone was recorded only once. V is TRBV11-3 and J is TRBJ1-1, with D hard to call. CDR3 length: 15 amino acids. V was pared by 1 base and J by 0 bases, with 9 bases between. In germline, CDR1 is SGHNT, CDR2 YENEEA. The CDR3 coding sequence is TGTGCCAGCAGCTTAGTGCTGAACATGAACACTGAAGCTTTCTTT. The encoded protein is CASSLVLNMNTEAFF.

CDR3 nucleotide sequence: TGCAGCGCCTTACAGGGGTTCACTGAAGCTTTCTTT. It specifies CSALQGFTEAFF. This chain joins TRBV29-1 and TRBJ1-1, with TRBD1 identical over 7 bases. Germline V gene sequence: CDR1 SQVTM, CDR2 ANQGSEA. J lost 4 bases, V lost 7 bases, and 6 bases had no gene match. The length of the CDR3 is 12 residues.

Many counts were recorded for this clone. V usage is TRBV6-5 and J usage is TRBJ2-2, with 8 bases that match TRBD1. Germline V gene data show CDR1 as MNHEY and CDR2 as SVGAGI. CDR3 size: 15 residues. The V gene end was trimmed by 0 bases and the J gene end by 5 bases; junction bases not matched to a gene: 2. CDR3 sequence: CASSYSTGETGELFF. The CDR3 bases are TGTGCCAGCAGTTACTCGACAGGGGAAACCGGGGAGCTGTTTTTT.

The DNA of the CDR3 is TGTGCCAGCCATGGACTAGCGGGGCGCACAGATACGCAGTATTTT. This codes for CASHGLAGRTDTQYF. The chain couples TRBV6-5 to TRBJ2-3; TRBD2 matches at 12 bases. The CDR3 totals 15 residues. V lost 8 bases and J lost 1; bases outside the gene matches: 4. The germline V gene encodes CDR1 MNHEY and CDR2 SVGAGI.

Written as DNA, the CDR3 is TGTGCCAGCAGCGTAGGGGCGATCAACCATGAAAAACTGTTTTTT. It is translated as CASSVGAINHEKLFF. This chain uses TRBV9 with TRBJ1-4; D is unresolved. Germline loops: CDR1 SGDLS, CDR2 YYNGEE. Trimming cost V 0 bases and J 6 bases, with 12 bases left between them. CDR3 length: 15 amino acids.

This clone was detected only once. The gene calls are TRBV2 and TRBJ2-5; no clear D. The CDR3 has 12 amino acids. Trimming removed 3 bases from V and 2 bases from J, with 4 bases in between. Germline lookup yields CDR1 SNHLY and CDR2 FYNNEI. The CDR3 sequence is CASSEEQETQYF. CDR3 bases: TGTGCCAGCAGTGAGGAGCAAGAGACCCAGTACTTC.

The chain uses TRBV6-5 and TRBJ2-7, with 9 bases aligning to TRBD1. Trimming cost V 4 bases and J 2 bases; bases outside gene matches: 3. Looked up from germline, CDR1 is MNHEY and CDR2 is SVGAGI. The CDR3 runs 14 residues. CDR3 sequence: CASSWGQGPYEQYF. DNA for the CDR3: TGTGCCAGCAGTTGGGGACAGGGACCCTACGAGCAGTACTTC.

The chain is built from TRBV5-4 and TRBJ2-3; D might be TRBD1 or TRBD2, each matching 5 bases. The CDR3 runs 15 residues. Germline CDR1 is SGHNT and CDR2 is YYREEE (reference sequence). V lost 6 bases, J lost 0 bases, and 14 bases lay in between. CDR3: CASIDNRDSTDTQYF. DNA of the CDR3: TGTGCCAGCATCGATAACCGGGACAGCACAGATACGCAGTATTTT. Looking up the rest from reference TRBV5-4 and TRBJ2-3 gives the full variable domain: ETGVTQSPTHLIKTRGQQVTLRCSSQSGHNTVSWYQQALGQGPQFIFQYYREEENGRGNFPPRFSGLQFPNYSSELNVNALELDDSALYLCASIDNRDSTDTQYFGPGTRLTVL.

This rearrangement joins TRBV14 to TRBJ2-2; 7 bases agree with TRBD2. V lost 4 bases, J lost 7 bases, and 3 bases stayed unmatched. There are 13 residues in the CDR3. Looked up from germline, CDR1 is SGHDN and CDR2 is FVKESK. The CDR3 spells CASSRGLVGELFF. The DNA for the CDR3 is TGTGCCAGCAGCCGTGGACTAGTCGGGGAGCTGTTTTTT.

The chain has TRBV7-2 and TRBJ2-1; the match to TRBD2 covers 8 bases. CDR3 length: 13 residues. The V gene's germline CDR1 is SGHTA and CDR2 FQGNSA. V gave up 3 bases and J gave up 9 bases; unmatched junction bases: 4. The CDR3 protein is CASSFSGGGEQFF. CDR3 DNA sequence: TGTGCCAGCAGCTTTTCCGGGGGGGGTGAGCAGTTCTTC.

For this clone: This same CDR3 is encoded by further DNA sequences in the sample. The V call is TRBV5-1, the J call TRBJ1-2; 11 positions match TRBD1. Germline V gene sequence: CDR1 SGHRS, CDR2 YFSETQ. Trimming removed 0 bases from V and 8 bases from J; junction bases left unmatched: 3. The CDR3 sequence is 14 residues long. The CDR3 protein is CASSLAGTGGGYTF. The CDR3 coding sequence is TGCGCCAGCAGCTTGGCGGGGACAGGGGGAGGCTACACCTTC.

The chain joins TRBV5-1 to TRBJ2-1; 10 positions agree with TRBD2. Germline CDR1 is SGHRS and CDR2 is YFSETQ. This CDR3 region has 15 residues. After removal of 3 bases from V and 4 bases from J, the junction contained 4 bases not matched to a gene. In DNA form, the CDR3 reads TGCGCCAGCAGCTCCGGACTAGCGGAGTACAATGAGCAGTTCTTC. This sequence encodes CASSSGLAEYNEQFF.

The V call is TRBV30, the J call TRBJ1-5; 8 nucleotides align to TRBD1. V trimming: 0 bases; J trimming: 6 bases; junction bases outside the gene matches: 7. CDR3 size: 15 residues. Germline CDR1 is GTSNPN and CDR2 is SVGIG (reference sequence). In DNA, the CDR3 is TGTGCCTGGAGTGTAGAAGGGACAGGTTTTCAGCCCCAGCATTTT. This codes for CAWSVEGTGFQPQHF.

The chain uses TRBV11-3 and TRBJ2-2, with 13 positions matching TRBD2. V was clipped by 1 base and J by 4 bases; unmatched bases: 6. Per germline, CDR1 SGHNT and CDR2 YENEEA. The CDR3 consists of 18 residues. The CDR3 DNA reads as TGTGCCAGCAGCTTAGTACGGACTAGCGGGAGAAGCACCGGGGAGCTGTTTTTT. It yields the protein CASSLVRTSGRSTGELFF.